This TCR beta chain was recorded in a study of blood T cells in healthy people across ages. The germline V gene has CDR1 MNHEY and CDR2 SVGAGI. This CDR3 is 15 amino acids long. J gave up 11 bases and V 6 bases, and 16 bases lay outside the gene matches. This clonotype turned up a few times. The use of a sample-barcoded 5' primer and a J-beta primer mix characterized a second PCR of roughly 6 to 12 cycles. TCRdb called the 5' RACE reads again in MiXCR, with one record for every CDR3 protein. The repertoire includes 850,000 to 1,300,000 distinct CDR3 sequences, more than 35% of them detected once, and under 20% sits in the top ten.

Sequences were obtained from blood. This TCR derives from a woman aged 60-75 years in good health. The genes are TRBV6-5 and TRBJ1-5; 7 nucleotides match TRBD1. The CDR3 DNA reads TGTGCCAGCAGCCCCACAGGGGAGATGAGCCGGACCCAGCATTTT. It yields the protein CASSPTGEMSRTQHF.